This T cell receptor beta chain was sequenced during a study of CD8 T cells in Susac syndrome. Germline V lookup: CDR1 SNHLY, CDR2 FYNNEI. The CDR3 covers 17 residues. Trimming took 9 bases from V and 0 from J; bases not matched to a gene: 11. TCR beta sequencing covered blood CD8+ and CD4+ T cells. The CD8+ and CD4+ T cells were negatively isolated, with the TEMRA cells enriched by FACS. Random hexamers were used to reverse transcribe the RNA input (roughly 0.5 to 1 ug). In TCRdb, the immunoSEQ multiplex PCR reads were re-called with MiXCR into one record per CDR3 protein. Here the sample spans 250,000 to 350,000 distinct CDR3 sequences, more than 75% being singletons.

This clonotype was obtained from a human donor with multiple sclerosis. The genes are TRBV2 and TRBJ2-6; 7 nucleotides line up with TRBD2. The sample was CD8+ T cells from PBMCs. The CDR3 is CASFIAGDFSGANVLTF. CDR3 bases: TGTGCCAGTTTTATAGCGGGTGATTTCTCTGGGGCCAACGTCCTGACTTTC.